The TCR beta chain described here comes from a study of shared clonotypes between healthy human individuals. The germline gives CDR1 MNHNS, CDR2 SASEGT. The CDR3 runs to 16 residues. The ends lost 2 bases at V and 4 bases at J; junction bases unmatched: 8. This clone was counted once. Method: immunoSEQ multiplex PCR; TCRdb's copy keeps in-frame clones and lacks some. The repertoire holds 2 million to 3 million clones, with 90% to 95% as singletons. V is TRBV6-1 and J is TRBJ2-1; 7 bases are a match to TRBD2. The source of this sequence is a man between 18 and 35 years old in good health. Some clones in this sample may be carry-over from other donors' samples. The sequenced sample was naive CD4+ T cells from PBMCs. Subset specified: CD45RA+ positively selected. The CDR3: CASSERQSSGYNEQFF. The CDR3 nucleotides are TGTGCCAGCAGTGAAAGGCAGTCTAGCGGATACAATGAGCAGTTCTTC.